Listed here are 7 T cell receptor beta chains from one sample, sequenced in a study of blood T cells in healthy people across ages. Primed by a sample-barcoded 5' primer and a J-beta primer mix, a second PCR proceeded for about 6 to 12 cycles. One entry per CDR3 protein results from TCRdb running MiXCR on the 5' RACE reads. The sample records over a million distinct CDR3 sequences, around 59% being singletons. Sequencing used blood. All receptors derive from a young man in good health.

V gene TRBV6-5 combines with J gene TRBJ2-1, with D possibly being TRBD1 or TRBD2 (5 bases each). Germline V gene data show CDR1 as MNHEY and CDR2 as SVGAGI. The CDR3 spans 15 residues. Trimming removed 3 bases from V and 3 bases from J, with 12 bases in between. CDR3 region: CASSYEGSSYNEQFF. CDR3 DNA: TGTGCCAGCAGTTATGAGGGGTCAAGCTACAATGAGCAGTTCTTC.

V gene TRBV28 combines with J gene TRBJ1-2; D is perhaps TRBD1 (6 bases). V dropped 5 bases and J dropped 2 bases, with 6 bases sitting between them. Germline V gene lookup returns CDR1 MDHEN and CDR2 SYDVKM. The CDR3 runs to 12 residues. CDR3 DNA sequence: TGTGCCAGCAGTACAGGGAACTATGGCTACACCTTC. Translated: CASSTGNYGYTF.

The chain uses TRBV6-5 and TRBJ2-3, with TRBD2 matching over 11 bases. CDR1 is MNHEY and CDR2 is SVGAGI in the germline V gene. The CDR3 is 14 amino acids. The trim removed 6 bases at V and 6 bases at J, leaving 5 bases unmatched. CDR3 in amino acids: CASRRLAGNDTQYF. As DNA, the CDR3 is TGTGCCAGCAGAAGACTAGCGGGGAACGATACGCAGTATTTT.

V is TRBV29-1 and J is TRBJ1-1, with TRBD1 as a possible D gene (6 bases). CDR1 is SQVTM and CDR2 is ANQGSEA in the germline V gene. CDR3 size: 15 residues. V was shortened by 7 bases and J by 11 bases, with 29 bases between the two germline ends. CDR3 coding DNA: TGCAGCGCCACGGGGTGGACAGAACTTTTTTCGAAGGCTTTCTTT. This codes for CSATGWTELFSKAFF.

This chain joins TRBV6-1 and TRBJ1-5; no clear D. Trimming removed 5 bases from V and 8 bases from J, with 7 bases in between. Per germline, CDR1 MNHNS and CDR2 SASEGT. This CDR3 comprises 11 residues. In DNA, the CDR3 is TGTGCCAGCAGTACGAATAAGCCCCAGCATTTT. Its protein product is CASSTNKPQHF.

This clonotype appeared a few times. The CDR3 loop reads CASTPGLEQFF. The DNA of the CDR3 is TGTGCCAGCACCCCCGGCTTGGAGCAGTTCTTC. V is TRBV7-9 and J is TRBJ2-1, with D hard to call. Germline lookup yields CDR1 SEHNR and CDR2 FQNEAQ (reference sequence). The CDR3 runs to 11 residues. V lost 7 bases and J 10 bases, leaving 11 bases between the germline ends.

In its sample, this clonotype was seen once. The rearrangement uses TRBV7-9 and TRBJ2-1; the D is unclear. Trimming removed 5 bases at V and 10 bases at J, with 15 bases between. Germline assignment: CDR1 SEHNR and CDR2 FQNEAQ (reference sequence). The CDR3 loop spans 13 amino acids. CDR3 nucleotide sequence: TGTGCCAGCAGCCCGAAATCCGGGCCCGAGCAGTTCTTC. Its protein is CASSPKSGPEQFF.